These 5 T cell receptor beta chains were all obtained from the same sample, sequenced in a study of blood T cells in healthy people across ages. Then a second PCR, running about 6 to 12 cycles, was carried out with a sample-barcoded 5' primer and a J-beta primer mix. TCRdb re-analysed the 5' RACE reads in MiXCR, keeping a single row per CDR3 protein. Of hundreds of thousands of distinct CDR3 sequences in the sample, roughly 30% are singletons; the top ten hold 15% to 19%. Sequenced material: blood. All receptors come from a woman of 80 years or more in good health.

This chain uses TRBV7-8 with TRBJ2-7, with D uncertain. The V end was cut by 5 bases, the J end by 0 bases, with 14 bases between. CDR1 and CDR2 from the germline V gene are SGHVS and FQNEAQ. This CDR3 has 15 amino acids. In DNA form, the CDR3 reads TGTGCCAGCAGCCCGATATGGGCAGCCTCCTACGAGCAGTACTTC. It is translated as CASSPIWAASYEQYF.

This clonotype has a single count. The V and J genes are TRBV12-3 or TRBV12-4 and TRBJ2-3; TRBD1 matches 8 bases. This CDR3 contains 14 residues. With 6 bases clipped from V and 13 bases from J, the junction kept 15 bases outside the gene matches. The CDR3 nucleotides read TGTGCCAGCAGCCAGGGGGCTAGCACAGATGCGGAGTATTTT. Its protein product is CASSQGASTDAEYF.

This clonotype was recorded at least ten times. V is TRBV5-1 and J is TRBJ2-5; D gene uncertain. CDR3 size: 15 residues. Trimming took off 4 bases at V and 5 bases at J, with 18 bases between the two ends. Looked up from germline, CDR1 is SGHRS and CDR2 is YFSETQ. The CDR3, as DNA: TGCGCCAGCAGCCCGCGTGGGGTCAGGTCGGAGACCCAGTACTTC. Its protein product is CASSPRGVRSETQYF.

V usage is TRBV3-1 and J usage is TRBJ2-5; 11 nucleotides match TRBD2. Trimming took 4 bases from V and 11 from J; bases not matched to a gene: 15. Germline values: CDR1 LGHDT, CDR2 YNNKEL (reference sequence). The CDR3 length is 16 residues. The CDR3 DNA is TGTGCCAGCAGCCCCGTTAGCGGGGGGGCCCTGGATGAGCAGTACTTC. Amino acid sequence: CASSPVSGGALDEQYF.

The gene calls are TRBV6-1 and TRBJ2-3; D is ambiguous. CDR1 MNHNS and CDR2 SASEGT come from the germline V gene. Trimming shortened V by 10 bases and J by 3 bases, and 8 bases separated the two germline ends. The CDR3 has 11 amino acids. CDR3 nucleotide sequence: TGTGCCACCCACCGAACAGATACGCAGTATTTT. The encoded protein is CATHRTDTQYF.